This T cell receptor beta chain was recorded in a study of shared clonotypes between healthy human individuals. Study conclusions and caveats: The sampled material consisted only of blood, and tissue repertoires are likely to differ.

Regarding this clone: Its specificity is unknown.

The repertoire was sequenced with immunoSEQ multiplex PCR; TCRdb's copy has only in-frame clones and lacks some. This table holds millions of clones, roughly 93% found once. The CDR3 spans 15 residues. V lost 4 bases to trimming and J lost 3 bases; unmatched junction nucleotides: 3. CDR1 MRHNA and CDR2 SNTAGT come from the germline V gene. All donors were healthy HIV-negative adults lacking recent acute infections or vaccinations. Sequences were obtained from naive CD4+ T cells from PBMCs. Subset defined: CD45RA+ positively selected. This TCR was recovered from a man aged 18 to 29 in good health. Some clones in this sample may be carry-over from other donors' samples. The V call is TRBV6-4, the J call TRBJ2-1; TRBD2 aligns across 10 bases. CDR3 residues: CASSAGTSVYNEQFF. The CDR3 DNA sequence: TGTGCCAGCAGTGCCGGGACTAGCGTCTACAATGAGCAGTTCTTC.